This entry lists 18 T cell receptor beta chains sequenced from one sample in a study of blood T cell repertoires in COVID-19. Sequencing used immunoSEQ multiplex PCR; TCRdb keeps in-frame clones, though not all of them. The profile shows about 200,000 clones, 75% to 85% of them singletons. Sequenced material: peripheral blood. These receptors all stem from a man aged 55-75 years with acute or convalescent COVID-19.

CDR3 residues: CASGFSLTGGYNEQFF. The CDR3 nucleotides read TGTGCTAGTGGTTTCAGTCTGACAGGGGGCTACAATGAGCAGTTCTTC. The genes are TRBV12-5 and TRBJ2-1; TRBD1 matches at 9 bases. Germline V CDR1 and CDR2: LGHNT, FRNRAP. J gave up 3 bases and V 3 bases, and 6 bases lay outside the gene matches. There are 16 residues in the CDR3.

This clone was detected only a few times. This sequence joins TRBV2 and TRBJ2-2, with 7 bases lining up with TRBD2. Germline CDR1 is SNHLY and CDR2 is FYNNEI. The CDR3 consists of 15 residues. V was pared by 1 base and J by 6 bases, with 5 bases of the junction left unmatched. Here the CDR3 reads CASSEVPAGPGELFF. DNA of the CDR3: TGTGCCAGCAGTGAAGTCCCAGCGGGACCCGGGGAGCTGTTTTTT.

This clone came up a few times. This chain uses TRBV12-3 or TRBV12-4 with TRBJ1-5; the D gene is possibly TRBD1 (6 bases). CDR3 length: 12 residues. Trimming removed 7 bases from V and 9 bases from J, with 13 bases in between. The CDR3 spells CASTQGPAPQHF. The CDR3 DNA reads TGTGCCAGCACCCAGGGGCCCGCGCCCCAGCATTTT.

The CDR3 is CASSTWTFATNEKLFF. The CDR3 DNA is TGTGCCAGTAGTACATGGACATTTGCAACTAATGAAAAACTGTTTTTT. The gene calls are TRBV19 and TRBJ1-4; D possibly corresponds to TRBD1 (5 bases). The CDR3 has 16 amino acids. Germline CDR1 LNHDA, CDR2 SQIVND (reference sequence). The V gene lost 4 bases and the J gene lost 0 bases, with 12 bases spanning the gap.

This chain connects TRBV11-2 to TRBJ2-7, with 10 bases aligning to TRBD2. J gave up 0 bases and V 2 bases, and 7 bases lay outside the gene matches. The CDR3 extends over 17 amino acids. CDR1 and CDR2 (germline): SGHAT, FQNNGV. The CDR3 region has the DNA TGTGCCAGCAGCTTACCGCTAGCGGGGGCAAGCTCCTACGAGCAGTACTTC. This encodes CASSLPLAGASSYEQYF.

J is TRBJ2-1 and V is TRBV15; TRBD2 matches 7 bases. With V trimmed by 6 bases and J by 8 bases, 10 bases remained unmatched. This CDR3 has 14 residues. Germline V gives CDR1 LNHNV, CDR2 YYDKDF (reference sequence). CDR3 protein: CATRKPGLNYEQFF. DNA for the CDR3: TGTGCCACCAGAAAACCGGGACTAAACTATGAGCAGTTCTTC.

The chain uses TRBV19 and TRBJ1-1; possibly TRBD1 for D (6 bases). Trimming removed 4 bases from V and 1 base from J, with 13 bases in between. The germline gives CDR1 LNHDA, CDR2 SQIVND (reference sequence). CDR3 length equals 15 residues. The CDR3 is CASSTETTGNTEAFF. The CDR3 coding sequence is TGTGCCAGTAGTACCGAGACGACAGGGAACACTGAAGCTTTCTTT. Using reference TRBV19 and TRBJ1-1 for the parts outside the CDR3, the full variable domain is DGGITQSPKYLFRKEGQNVTLSCEQNLNHDAMYWYRQDPGQGLRLIYYSQIVNDFQKGDIAEGYSVSREKKESFPLTVTSAQKNPTAFYLCASSTETTGNTEAFFGQGTRLTVV.

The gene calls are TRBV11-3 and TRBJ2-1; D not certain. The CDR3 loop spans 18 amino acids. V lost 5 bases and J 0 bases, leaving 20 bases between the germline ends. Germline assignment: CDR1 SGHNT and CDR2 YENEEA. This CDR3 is CASSNPTFPYSSYNEQFF. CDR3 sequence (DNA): TGTGCCAGCAGCAACCCGACTTTCCCTTATAGCTCCTACAATGAGCAGTTCTTC.

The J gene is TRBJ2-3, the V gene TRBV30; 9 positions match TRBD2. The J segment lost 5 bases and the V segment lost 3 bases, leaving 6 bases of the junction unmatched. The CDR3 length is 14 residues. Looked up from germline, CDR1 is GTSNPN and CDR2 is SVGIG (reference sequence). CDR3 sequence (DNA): TGTGCCTGGAGAGAAGCGGGAGGTGGAGATACGCAGTATTTT. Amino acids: CAWREAGGGDTQYF.

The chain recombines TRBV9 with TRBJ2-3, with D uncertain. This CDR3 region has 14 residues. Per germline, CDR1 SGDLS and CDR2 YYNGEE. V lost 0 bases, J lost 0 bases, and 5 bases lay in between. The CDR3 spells CASSVGASTDTQYF. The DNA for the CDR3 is TGTGCCAGCAGCGTAGGGGCTAGCACAGATACGCAGTATTTT. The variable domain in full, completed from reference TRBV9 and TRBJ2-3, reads DSGVTQTPKHLITATGQRVTLRCSPRSGDLSVYWYQQSLDQGLQFLIQYYNGEERAKGNILERFSAQQFPDLHSELNLSSLELGDSALYFCASSVGASTDTQYFGPGTRLTVL.

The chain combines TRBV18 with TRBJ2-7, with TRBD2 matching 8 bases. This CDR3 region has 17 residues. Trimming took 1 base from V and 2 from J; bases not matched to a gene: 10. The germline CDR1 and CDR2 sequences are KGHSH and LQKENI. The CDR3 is CASSPLPGGPFTYEQYF. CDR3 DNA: TGTGCCAGCTCACCACTCCCGGGAGGGCCTTTCACCTACGAGCAGTACTTC.

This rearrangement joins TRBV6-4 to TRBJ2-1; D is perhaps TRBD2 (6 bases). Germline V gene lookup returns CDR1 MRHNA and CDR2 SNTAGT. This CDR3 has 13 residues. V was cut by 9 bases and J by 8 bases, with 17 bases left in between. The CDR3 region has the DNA TGTGCCAGTTGCGGGACTGCCGGCGATGAGCAGTTCTTC. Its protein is CASCGTAGDEQFF.

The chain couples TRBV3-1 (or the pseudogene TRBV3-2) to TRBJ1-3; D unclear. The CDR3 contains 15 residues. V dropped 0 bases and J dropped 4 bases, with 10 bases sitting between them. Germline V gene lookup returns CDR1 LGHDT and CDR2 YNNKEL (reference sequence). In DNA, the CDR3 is TGTGCCAGCAGCCAAGAAACAGTAAAAGGAAACACCATATATTTT. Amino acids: CASSQETVKGNTIYF.

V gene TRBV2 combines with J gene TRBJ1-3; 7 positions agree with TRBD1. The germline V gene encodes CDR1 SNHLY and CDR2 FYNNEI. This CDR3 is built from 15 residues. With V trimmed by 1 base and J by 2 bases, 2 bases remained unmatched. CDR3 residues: CASSEGQGAGNTIYF. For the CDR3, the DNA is TGTGCCAGCAGTGAAGGCCAGGGGGCTGGAAACACCATATATTTT.

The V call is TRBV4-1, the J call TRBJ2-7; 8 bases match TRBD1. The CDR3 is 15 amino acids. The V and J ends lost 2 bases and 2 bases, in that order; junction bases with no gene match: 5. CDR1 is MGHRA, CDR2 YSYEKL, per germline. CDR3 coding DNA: TGCGCCAGCAGCCAACTTGACAGGGGAGCCTACGAGCAGTACTTC. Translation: CASSQLDRGAYEQYF.

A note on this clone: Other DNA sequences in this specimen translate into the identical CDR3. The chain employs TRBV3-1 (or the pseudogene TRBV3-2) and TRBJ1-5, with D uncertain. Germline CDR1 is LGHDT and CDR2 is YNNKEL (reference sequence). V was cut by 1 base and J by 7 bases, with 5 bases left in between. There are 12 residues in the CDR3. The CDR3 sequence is CASSQVGQPQHF. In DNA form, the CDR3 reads TGTGCCAGCAGCCAAGTTGGCCAGCCCCAGCATTTT.

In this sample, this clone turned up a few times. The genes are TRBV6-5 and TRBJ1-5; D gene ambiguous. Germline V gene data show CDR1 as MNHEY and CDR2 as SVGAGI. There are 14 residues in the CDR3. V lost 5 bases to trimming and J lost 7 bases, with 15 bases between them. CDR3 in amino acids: CASSPSSAAQPQHF. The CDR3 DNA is TGTGCCAGCAGTCCCTCAAGTGCGGCCCAGCCCCAGCATTTT.

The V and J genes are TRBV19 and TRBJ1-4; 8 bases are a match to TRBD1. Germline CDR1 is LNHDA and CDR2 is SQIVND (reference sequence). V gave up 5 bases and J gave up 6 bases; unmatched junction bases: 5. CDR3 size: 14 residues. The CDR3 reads CASSLDREDEKLFF. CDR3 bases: TGTGCCAGTAGTCTGGACAGGGAGGATGAAAAACTGTTTTTT.